This T cell receptor (beta chain) was captured in a study of T cell changes during pregnancy in multiple sclerosis. The assay was immunoSEQ multiplex PCR, and TCRdb's table has in-frame clones only and misses some. The sample has tens of thousands of clones, approximately 89% seen once. The CDR3 is 14 residues long. After removal of 6 bases from V and 4 bases from J, the junction contained 9 bases not matched to a gene. The germline V gene encodes CDR1 SQVTM and CDR2 ANQGSEA. This TCR derives from a female donor in good health, enrolled as a control in a pregnancy study. The J gene is TRBJ1-1, the V gene TRBV29-1; TRBD1 matches at 9 bases. Sequences were derived from peripheral blood, sampled in the first trimester of pregnancy. CDR3 protein: CSVPRATGGTEAFF. The CDR3 nucleotides are TGCAGCGTCCCCAGAGCGACAGGGGGCACTGAAGCTTTCTTT. The full variable domain, rest sourced from reference TRBV29-1 and TRBJ1-1, is SAVISQKPSRDICQRGTSLTIQCQVDSQVTMMFWYRQQPGQSLTLIATANQGSEATYESGFVIDKFPISRPNLTFSTLTVSNMSPEDSSIYLCSVPRATGGTEAFFGQGTRLTVV.